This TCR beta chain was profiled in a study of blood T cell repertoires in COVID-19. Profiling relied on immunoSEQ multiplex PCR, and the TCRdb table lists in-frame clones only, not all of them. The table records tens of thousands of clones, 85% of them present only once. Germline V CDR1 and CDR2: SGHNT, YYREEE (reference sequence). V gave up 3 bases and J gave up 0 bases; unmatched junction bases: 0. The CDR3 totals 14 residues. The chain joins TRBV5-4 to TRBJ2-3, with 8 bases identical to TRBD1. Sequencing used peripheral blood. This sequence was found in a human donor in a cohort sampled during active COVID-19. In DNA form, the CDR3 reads TGTGCCAGCAGCTGGGACAGGAGCACAGATACGCAGTATTTT. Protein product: CASSWDRSTDTQYF.